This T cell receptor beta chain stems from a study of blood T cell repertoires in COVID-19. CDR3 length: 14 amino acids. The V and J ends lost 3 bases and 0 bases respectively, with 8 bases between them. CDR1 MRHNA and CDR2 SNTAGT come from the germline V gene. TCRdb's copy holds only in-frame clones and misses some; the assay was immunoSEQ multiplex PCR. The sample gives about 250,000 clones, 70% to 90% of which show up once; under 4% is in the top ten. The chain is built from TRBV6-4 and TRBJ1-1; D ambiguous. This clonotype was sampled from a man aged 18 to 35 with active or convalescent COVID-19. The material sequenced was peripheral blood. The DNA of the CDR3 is TGTGCCAGCAGTGAGCCCGGGTTGAACACTGAAGCTTTCTTT. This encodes CASSEPGLNTEAFF.